This T cell receptor (beta chain) emerged from a study of beta chain features in type 1 diabetes. Study-level points and caveats: There was a moderate but significant shortening of TCRB CDR3s in all four CD4+ subsets of Type 1 diabetes patients. A potential PCR bias toward shorter templates would be equal in patient and control samples.

Sequencing targeted expressed TCRB transcripts, as all isolated RNA had been reverse transcribed. This table comes from immunoSEQ multiplex PCR, and its TCRdb copy is limited to in-frame clones, with some not included. Altogether 250,000 to 350,000 clones are present, 12% to 15% being singletons, with the ten largest covering under 8.5%. Only a few counts were recorded for this clone. Its antigen remains unknown. CDR1 and CDR2 (germline): SGHNT, YYREEE (reference sequence). The CDR3 is made up of 14 amino acids. V lost 0 bases, J lost 2 bases, and 9 bases lay in between. The sequencing input was central memory CD4+ T cells from blood. J is TRBJ2-7 and V is TRBV5-4; D is possibly TRBD1 (5 bases). The TCR originated in a man younger than 45 in good health. In nucleotides, the CDR3 is TGTGCCAGCAGCTTGGACGCAGGGACCTACGAGCAGTACTTC. Protein: CASSLDAGTYEQYF.